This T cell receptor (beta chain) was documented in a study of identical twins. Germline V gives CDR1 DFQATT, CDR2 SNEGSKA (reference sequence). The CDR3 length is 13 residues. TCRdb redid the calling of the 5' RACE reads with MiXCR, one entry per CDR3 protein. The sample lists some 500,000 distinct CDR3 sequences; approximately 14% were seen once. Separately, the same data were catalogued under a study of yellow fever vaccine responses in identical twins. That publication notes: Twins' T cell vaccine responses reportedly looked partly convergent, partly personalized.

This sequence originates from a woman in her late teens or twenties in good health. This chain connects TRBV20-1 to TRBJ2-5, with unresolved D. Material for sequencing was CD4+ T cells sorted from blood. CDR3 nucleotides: TGCAGCGCACGGGCCCCGTACCAAGAGACCCAGTACTTC. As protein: CSARAPYQETQYF.